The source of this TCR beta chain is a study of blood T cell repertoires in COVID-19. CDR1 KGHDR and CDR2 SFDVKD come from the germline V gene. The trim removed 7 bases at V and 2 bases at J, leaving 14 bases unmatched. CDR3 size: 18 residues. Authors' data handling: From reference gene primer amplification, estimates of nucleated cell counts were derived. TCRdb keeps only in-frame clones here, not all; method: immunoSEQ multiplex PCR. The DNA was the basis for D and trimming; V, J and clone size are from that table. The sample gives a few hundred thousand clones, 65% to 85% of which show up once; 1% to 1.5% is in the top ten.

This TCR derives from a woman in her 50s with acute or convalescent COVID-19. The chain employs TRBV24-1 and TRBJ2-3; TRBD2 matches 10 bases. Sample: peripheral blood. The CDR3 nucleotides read TGTGCCACCAGCGAGAGCCCCGGGACTAGCGAGAACACAGATACGCAGTATTTT. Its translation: CATSESPGTSENTDTQYF.